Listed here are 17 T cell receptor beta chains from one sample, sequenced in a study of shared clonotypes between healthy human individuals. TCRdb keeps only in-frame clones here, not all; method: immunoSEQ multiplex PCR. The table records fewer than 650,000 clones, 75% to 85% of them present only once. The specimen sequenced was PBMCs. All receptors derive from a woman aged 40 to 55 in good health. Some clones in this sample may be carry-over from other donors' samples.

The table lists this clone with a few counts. The DNA of the CDR3 is TGTGCCAGCGAAAACCTCAAAAACATTCAGTACTTC. Translating gives CASENLKNIQYF. This chain connects TRBV2 to TRBJ2-4; D not resolved. The CDR3 length is 12 residues. The ends were cut back, 8 bases at V and 3 bases at J, with 8 bases in the middle. The germline CDR1 and CDR2 sequences are SNHLY and FYNNEI.

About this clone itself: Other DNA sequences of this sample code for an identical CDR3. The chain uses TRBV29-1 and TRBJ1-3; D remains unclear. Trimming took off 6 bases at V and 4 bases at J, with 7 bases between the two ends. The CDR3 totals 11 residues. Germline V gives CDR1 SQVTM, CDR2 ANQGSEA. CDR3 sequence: CSVDRGNTIYF. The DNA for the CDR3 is TGCAGCGTAGACCGCGGAAACACCATATATTTT.

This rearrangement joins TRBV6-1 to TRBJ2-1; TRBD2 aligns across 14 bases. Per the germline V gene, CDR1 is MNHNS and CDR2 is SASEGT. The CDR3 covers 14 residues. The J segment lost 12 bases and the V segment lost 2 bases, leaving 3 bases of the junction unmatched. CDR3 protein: CASSERGTSGRQFF. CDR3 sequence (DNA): TGTGCCAGCAGTGAAAGGGGGACTAGCGGGAGGCAGTTCTTC.

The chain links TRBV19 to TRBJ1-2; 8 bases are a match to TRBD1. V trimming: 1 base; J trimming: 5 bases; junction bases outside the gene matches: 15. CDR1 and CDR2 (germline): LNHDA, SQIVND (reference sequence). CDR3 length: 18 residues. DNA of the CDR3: TGTGCCAGTAGTATAGTTGCCGATACCGACAGGGGAAAGTATGGCTACACCTTC. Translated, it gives CASSIVADTDRGKYGYTF.

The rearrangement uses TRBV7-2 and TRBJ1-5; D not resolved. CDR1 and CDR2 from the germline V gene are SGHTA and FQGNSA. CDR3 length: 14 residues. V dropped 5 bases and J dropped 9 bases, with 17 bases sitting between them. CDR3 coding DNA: TGTGCCAGCAGCCCCGGACCGGCGTCGGGGCCCCAGCATTTT. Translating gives CASSPGPASGPQHF. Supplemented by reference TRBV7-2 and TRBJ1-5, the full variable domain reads GAGVSQSPSNKVTEKGKDVELRCDPISGHTALYWYRQSLGQGLEFLIYFQGNSAPDKSGLPSDRFSAERTGGSVSTLTIQRTQQEDSAVYLCASSPGPASGPQHFGDGTRLSIL.

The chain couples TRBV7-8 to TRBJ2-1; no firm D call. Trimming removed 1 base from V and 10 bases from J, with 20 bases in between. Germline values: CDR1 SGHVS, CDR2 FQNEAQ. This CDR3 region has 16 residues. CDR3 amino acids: CASSLGNPISAREQFF. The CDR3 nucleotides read TGTGCCAGCAGCTTAGGCAACCCTATCTCGGCCAGGGAGCAGTTCTTC.

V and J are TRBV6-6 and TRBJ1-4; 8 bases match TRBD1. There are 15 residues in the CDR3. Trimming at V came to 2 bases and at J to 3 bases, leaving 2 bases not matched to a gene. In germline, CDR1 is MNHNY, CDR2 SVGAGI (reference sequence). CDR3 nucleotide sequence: TGTGCCAGCAGTTACGACAGGGGTGCTAATGAAAAACTGTTTTTT. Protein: CASSYDRGANEKLFF.

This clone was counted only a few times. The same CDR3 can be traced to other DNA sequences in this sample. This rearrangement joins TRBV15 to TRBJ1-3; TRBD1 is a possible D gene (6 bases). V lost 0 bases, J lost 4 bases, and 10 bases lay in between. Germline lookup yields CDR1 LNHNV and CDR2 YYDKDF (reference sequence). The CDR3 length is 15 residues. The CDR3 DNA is TGTGCCACCAGCAGAGATGGGGGCTCCGGAAACACCATATATTTT. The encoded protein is CATSRDGGSGNTIYF.

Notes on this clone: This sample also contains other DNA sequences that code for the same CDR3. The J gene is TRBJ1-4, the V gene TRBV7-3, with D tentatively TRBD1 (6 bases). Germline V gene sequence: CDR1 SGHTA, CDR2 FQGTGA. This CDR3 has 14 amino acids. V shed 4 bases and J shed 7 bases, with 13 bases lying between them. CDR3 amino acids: CASSSTGTCEKLFF. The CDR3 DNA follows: TGTGCCAGCAGCTCAACCGGGACATGTGAAAAACTGTTTTTT.

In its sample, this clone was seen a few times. CDR3 DNA sequence: TGTGCCAGCAGCTTAGGGAGCGGGAGGGCGGAGACCCAGTACTTC. Its protein product is CASSLGSGRAETQYF. The chain carries TRBV7-9 and TRBJ2-5, with TRBD2 identical over 10 bases. This CDR3 contains 15 residues. In germline, CDR1 is SEHNR, CDR2 FQNEAQ (reference sequence). The V and J ends lost 1 base and 5 bases, in that order; junction bases with no gene match: 4.

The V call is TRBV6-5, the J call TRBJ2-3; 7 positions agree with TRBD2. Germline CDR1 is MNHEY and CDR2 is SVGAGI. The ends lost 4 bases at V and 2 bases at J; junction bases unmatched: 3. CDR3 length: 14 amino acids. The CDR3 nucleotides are TGTGCCAGCAGTTTGGGGACTATCACAGATACGCAGTATTTT. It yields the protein CASSLGTITDTQYF.

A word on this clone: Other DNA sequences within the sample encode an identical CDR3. The CDR3 DNA sequence: TGTGCCAGTAGTTGGGACAGGAACACTGAAGCTTTCTTT. Its protein is CASSWDRNTEAFF. This chain uses TRBV19 with TRBJ1-1, with 7 bases identical to TRBD1. The CDR3 contains 13 residues. V lost 5 bases and J lost 1; bases outside the gene matches: 1. Germline values: CDR1 LNHDA, CDR2 SQIVND (reference sequence).

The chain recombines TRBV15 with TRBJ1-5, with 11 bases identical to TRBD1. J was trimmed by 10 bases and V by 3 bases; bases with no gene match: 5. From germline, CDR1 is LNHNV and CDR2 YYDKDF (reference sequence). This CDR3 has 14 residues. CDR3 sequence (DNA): TGTGCCACCAGCAGTACGGACAGGGGGCTTCCCCAGCATTTT. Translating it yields CATSSTDRGLPQHF.

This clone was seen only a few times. This CDR3 is CASSAGGLAAPGELFF. In DNA form, the CDR3 reads TGTGCCAGCAGCGCCGGGGGACTAGCGGCCCCCGGGGAGCTGTTTTTT. The V and J genes are TRBV6-4 and TRBJ2-2; 11 bases map to TRBD2. J gave up 6 bases and V 6 bases, and 9 bases lay outside the gene matches. Germline CDR1 is MRHNA and CDR2 is SNTAGT. CDR3 length: 16 residues.

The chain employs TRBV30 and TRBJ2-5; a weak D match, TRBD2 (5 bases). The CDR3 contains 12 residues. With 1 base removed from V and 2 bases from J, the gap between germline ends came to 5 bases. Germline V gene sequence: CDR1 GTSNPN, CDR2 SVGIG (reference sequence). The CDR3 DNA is TGTGCCTGGAGTGGGGAGCAAGAGACCCAGTACTTC. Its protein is CAWSGEQETQYF.

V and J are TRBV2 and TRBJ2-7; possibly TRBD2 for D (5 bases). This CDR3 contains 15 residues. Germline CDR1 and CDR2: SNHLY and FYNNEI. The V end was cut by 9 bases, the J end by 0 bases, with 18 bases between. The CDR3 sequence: CASMARRLASYEQYF. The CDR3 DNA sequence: TGTGCCAGTATGGCTCGGCGCCTAGCCTCCTACGAGCAGTACTTC.

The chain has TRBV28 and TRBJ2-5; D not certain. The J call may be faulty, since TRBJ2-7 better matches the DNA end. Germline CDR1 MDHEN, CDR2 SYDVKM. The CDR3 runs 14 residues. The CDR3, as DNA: TGTGCCAGCAGTTTTCGGCCGAGACCCTACGAGCAGTACTTC. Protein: CASSFRPRPYEQYF.